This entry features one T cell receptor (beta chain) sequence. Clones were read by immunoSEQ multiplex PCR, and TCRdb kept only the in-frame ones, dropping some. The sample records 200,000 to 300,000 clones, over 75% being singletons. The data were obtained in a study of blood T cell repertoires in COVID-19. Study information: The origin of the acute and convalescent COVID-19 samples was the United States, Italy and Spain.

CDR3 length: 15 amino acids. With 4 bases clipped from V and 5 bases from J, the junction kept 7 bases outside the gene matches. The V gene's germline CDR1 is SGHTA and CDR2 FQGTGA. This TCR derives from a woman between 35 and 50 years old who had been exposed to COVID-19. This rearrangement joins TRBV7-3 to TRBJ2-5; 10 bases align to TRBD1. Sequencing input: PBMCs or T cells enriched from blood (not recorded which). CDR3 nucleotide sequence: TGTGCCAGCAGCTCCGGGACAGGGGCCGGTGAGACCCAGTACTTC. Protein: CASSSGTGAGETQYF.